This TCR beta chain was observed in a study of blood T cell repertoires in COVID-19. The table came from immunoSEQ multiplex PCR; TCRdb's copy has only in-frame clones and leaves some out. The sample lists more than 70,000 clones; approximately 86% were seen once. Per the germline V gene, CDR1 is SGHRS and CDR2 is YFSETQ. The CDR3 runs 15 residues. Losses at the gene ends were 5 bases for V and 5 bases for J; bases not matched to a gene: 10. The rearrangement uses TRBV5-1 and TRBJ1-5; 7 bases agree with TRBD1. Sequencing was performed on peripheral blood. The sequence came from a woman older than 75 in a cohort sampled during active or convalescent COVID-19. CDR3 sequence (DNA): TGCGCCAGCAGTTCCGGGGCAGGGACAGATCAGCCCCAGCATTTT. Amino acids: CASSSGAGTDQPQHF.